This T cell receptor (beta chain) was obtained from a study of shared clonotypes between healthy human individuals (dated by TCRdb to the early 2020s). Study-level background: A couple of women and a few men aged 18 to 49 years were included in the cohort. Leukapheresis yielded between about 0.94 and 10 billion PBMCs per donor. Libraries were prepared and TCR repertoires were sequenced by different laboratories using diverse techniques, in order to increase sequencing depth and limit assay-specific biases. For each donor, three plates each were used for CD4 naive and CD4 memory, two plates were used for CD8 naive, and one plate was used for CD8 memory. The study deeply sequenced blood TCR repertoires of 5 or 6 healthy adults to estimate repertoire size and the extent of clonotype sharing between individuals. What the research found in general, with its limitations: Larger estimated clonotype richness was generally found for naive subsets than for memory subsets. About 5% of naive CD4, 3.5% of naive CD8, roughly 2.4% of memory CD4, and 0.35% to 0.5% of memory CD8 clonotypes were shared across several donors. Because the study included only a small number of donors, the genetic and exposure-history diversity represented was limited. Rarefaction of sorted-subset datasets indicated incomplete sequencing despite the large sequencing depth. Only blood was sampled, and tissue TCR repertoires likely differ from those in blood. Compared with non-shared clonotypes, clonotypes shared by all four sorted-subset donors had higher generation probabilities. Pairwise subsampling led to the expectation that sequencing depth would affect the degree of clonotype sharing among donors.

Trimming removed 3 bases from V and 8 bases from J; the gene matches leave 13 bases unexplained. The germline V gene (reference sequence) supplies CDR1 LNHNV and CDR2 YYDKDF. The CDR3, from cysteine to phenylalanine, totals 16 residues. Of the read, only the CDR3 DNA is kept; its 48 bases are in frame from base 1. Healthy HIV-negative adults with no recently reported acute infections or vaccinations were included as donors. Only Caucasian adults living in Nashville, Tennessee, USA were represented among the donors. CD4+ T cells were enriched through magnetic negative selection, after which naive cells were positively selected on CD45RA and the remaining negative fraction served as the memory subset. After blood collection by leukapheresis, PBMCs were isolated using Ficoll-Histopaque density gradient centrifugation and then cryopreserved in the vapor phase of liquid nitrogen. Purity and quantity of every magnetically sorted T cell population were checked by analytical flow cytometry. Genomic DNA was isolated from each sorted fraction and quantified by UV absorbance on a Nanodrop 2000c.

Using the deep immunoSEQ assay, multiplex PCR amplified TCR CDR3 regions from genomic DNA. Genomic DNA extracted from each cell subset was distributed evenly over all wells of several immunoSEQ 96-well plates, and each plate served as one replicate. For sorted subsets, around 200 ng genomic DNA, equal to 30,000 to 35,000 T cell genomes, was loaded into each replicate PCR. The purified libraries were quantified using a Qubit 3.0 fluorometer, sized with a Bioanalyzer 2100, and then quantified again using the KAPA Library Quantification kit. Each immunoSEQ 96-well plate was sequenced on its own single-read 150-cycle Illumina NextSeq 550 flow cell. The authors' pipeline ran thus. The immunoSEQ output contained only junctional sequences without quality scores, so filtering could not match that applied to full-length reads. To assign V/J genes and CDR3, sequences were annotated using PyIR, a Python wrapper for IgBLAST v1.9, with IMGT germline references. Any read was removed if the V/J assignment was weak (E-value above 1e-6), the CDR3 was missing, or the read contained stop codons, out-of-frame junctions, or ambiguous translated residues. A V3J clonotype was defined by an identical inferred V gene, J gene, and CDR3 amino acid sequence. Percentage overlap between repertoires was computed as shared unique clonotypes divided by the size of the smaller repertoire. Repertoire richness was assessed with RTK rarefaction, the Chao1 estimator, and Recon v2.1 estimates of unobserved clonotypes. Generation probabilities for all TCRbeta clonotypes obtained by the gDNA method from a handful of donors were computed using OLGA. TCRdb's version of the immuneACCESS table is confined to in-frame rearrangements and falls short of the full clone set. An unresolved V gene accounts for under half of the shortfall where checked; the remainder is of unknown origin. V, J and clone size were drawn from that table, and D and trimming were deduced from the DNA. Recorded for this sample are about 510,000 clones; about 96% of them occurred a single time. The top ten hold 0.06% of the sample.

This clone was seen a few times. Its antigen target is currently unknown. No qualities accompany the bases; no much larger clone lies one base away. Here the chain combines TRBV15 and TRBJ1-2, and 9 junctional nucleotides match TRBD1. This receptor was identified in a woman aged 25-40 years in good health. The sample was naive CD4+ T cells sorted from blood. Interpreted using the paper, the cell subset or site label stands for: CD45RA+ positively selected. For the CDR3, the sequence is CATSSVPGQGLEGYTF. Read as DNA, the sequence is TGTGCCACCAGCAGTGTACCGGGACAGGGTTTAGAAGGCTACACCTTC.